This T cell receptor beta chain came from a study of T cell clonotyping in hematopoietic cell transplantation (dated by TCRdb to about 2021). Study-wide context: A total of 135 blood samples were collected in the study from some 37 consecutive transplant recipients and their related donors. Recruitment of patients ran from 2015 to early 2017, and follow-up continued until September 2020 or until death. General conclusions and limits of the study: Broader TCR repertoire diversity after transplant was predicted by Inverse Simpson Index values from donors and from recipients before transplant. Sample size was limited, and cells were not sorted, so CD4 and CD8 repertoire contributions could not be separated. Recipient TCR diversity fell after transplant, with pathologically expanded clonotypes rising progressively from day 30 to day 180. Just a small fraction of recipient repertoires overlapped with donor repertoires, and more than 97% appeared de novo at the given depth.

The junction shows trimming of 5 bases on V and 3 bases on J, plus 14 bases between the germline ends. The CDR3 numbers 14 residues from cysteine through phenylalanine. CDR3 DNA only is kept here, 42 bases in frame from base 1. The germline V gene encodes CDR1 SGHVS and CDR2 FQNEAQ. As regards this clone: What antigen it recognizes has not been identified. Nothing much larger sits one base from this clone, and base qualities are not available.

The immunoSEQ assay, a bias-controlled multiplex PCR with V- and J-specific primers, was used to amplify TCR beta CDR3 regions from genomic DNA. In a second PCR step, the CDR3 amplicons were tagged with a proprietary barcode plus Illumina adapter sequences. An Illumina MiSeq instrument was used for sequencing of the CDR3 libraries. For the original study's pipeline: Export and quality control were handled in immunoSEQ Analyzer 3.0, while downstream analyses relied on R Bioconductor and Immunarch. Only productive rearrangements in the normalized downsampled data set were used to calculate repertoire metrics. In the normalized cohort, clonotypes with more than 5 templates were defined as pathologically expanded. The Inverse Simpson Index served as the measure of repertoire diversity. To capture all clonotypes, CMV-specificity analyses were performed on the non-normalized data set. TCRdb took over this immuneACCESS table, retaining in-frame rearrangements with V and J assigned. Such tables are incomplete; in checked studies, under half of the missing clones stem from an unresolved V gene, and the remainder is unexplained. D and trimming come from the DNA, and the V and J calls and clone size come from that table. For this sample there are roughly 6,500 clones; approximately 88% appear just once. The ten most abundant clones make up around 8.1% of the sample.

The time point label on this specimen signifies: 100 days after allo-HCT. Blood samples were obtained from recipients approximately 28 days before transplant and at days 30, 100 and 180 after transplant. Nuclei Lysis Solution was used to extract genomic DNA from fresh or cryopreserved unfractionated peripheral blood mononuclear cells. Sequenced here: peripheral blood mononuclear cells, sampled 100 days after allogeneic stem cell transplant. The rearranged chain carries TRBV7-8 and TRBJ2-7, with TRBD1 perhaps the D gene, on 6 matching bases. The clonotype comes from a male patient aged 35-55 years who had an allogeneic stem cell transplant from an unrelated donor, so the T cells may come from the graft donor. Some clones in this sample may be carry-over from other donors' samples. The CDR3 is CASSQHRDNYEQYF. The DNA sequence is TGTGCCAGCAGCCAACACCGGGACAACTACGAGCAGTACTTC. The full variable domain, with segments outside the CDR3 supplied by the reference TRBV7-8 and TRBJ2-7 proteins, appears as GAGVSQSPRYKVAKRGQDVALRCDPISGHVSLFWYQQALGQGPEFLTYFQNEAQLDKSGLPSDRFFAERPEGSVSTLKIQRTQQEDSAVYLCASSQHRDNYEQYFGPGTRLTVT.